These 12 T cell receptor beta chains were all obtained from the same sample, sequenced in a study of OX40 agonist ivuxolimab in advanced cancers. Assay: immunoSEQ multiplex PCR; the TCRdb copy retains only in-frame clones and omits some. The sample yields 15,000 to 20,000 clones, roughly 75% seen once. The sequences come from CD4+ or CD8+ T cells sorted from blood, collected in a trial of the OX40 agonist ivuxolimab. The receptor set was obtained from an adult with an advanced solid tumor such as melanoma, head and neck, liver or kidney cancer.

The V gene is TRBV11-2, the J gene TRBJ2-7; unclear D gene. Trimming removed 3 bases from V and 0 bases from J, with 9 bases in between. Germline V gives CDR1 SGHAT, CDR2 FQNNGV. This CDR3 is built from 14 residues. CDR3 in amino acids: CASSFAWASYEQYF. For the CDR3, the DNA is TGTGCCAGCAGCTTCGCCTGGGCCTCCTACGAGCAGTACTTC.

The chain couples TRBV7-3 to TRBJ1-1; no reliable D call. The CDR3 has 13 amino acids. V lost 1 base to trimming and J lost 4 bases, with 7 bases between them. The germline V gene encodes CDR1 SGHTA and CDR2 FQGTGA. The CDR3 DNA reads as TGTGCCAGCAGCTTAAGGCCAGGCACTGAAGCTTTCTTT. Its protein is CASSLRPGTEAFF.

This clone was counted once. The V gene is TRBV5-4, the J gene TRBJ1-3, with unresolved D. Looked up from germline, CDR1 is SGHNT and CDR2 is YYREEE (reference sequence). The CDR3 runs to 12 residues. Deletions cut 0 bases from V and 2 bases from J, with 0 bases between. The CDR3 bases are TGTGCCAGCAGCTTGGCTGGAAACACCATATATTTT. Translated: CASSLAGNTIYF.

The chain is built from TRBV5-1 and TRBJ1-2, with 9 bases fitting TRBD1. The CDR3 length is 18 residues. J gave up 0 bases and V 5 bases, and 14 bases lay outside the gene matches. From germline, CDR1 is SGHRS and CDR2 YFSETQ. This CDR3 is CASRPDPGTGPSNYGYTF. Here the CDR3 DNA reads TGCGCCAGCAGGCCAGACCCCGGGACAGGGCCTTCTAACTATGGCTACACCTTC.

DNA for the CDR3: TGTGCCAGCAGTATGGGACGCAGCGGCTACACCTTC. Translating it yields CASSMGRSGYTF. The chain links TRBV6-5 to TRBJ1-2, with D maybe TRBD1 (5 bases). The CDR3 has 12 residues. Germline assignment: CDR1 MNHEY and CDR2 SVGAGI. Trimming stripped 5 bases from V and 8 bases from J, with 12 bases between.

This clone was picked up a small number of times. This sequence joins TRBV15 and TRBJ2-2; D is perhaps TRBD1 or TRBD2 (5 bases each). V was clipped by 7 bases and J by 1 base, with 16 bases between them. The CDR3 contains 16 residues. Germline V gene sequence: CDR1 LNHNV, CDR2 YYDKDF (reference sequence). The CDR3 nucleotides read TGTGCCACCAAAAAAACCGGGACGCAGAACACCGGGGAGCTGTTTTTT. Encoded protein: CATKKTGTQNTGELFF.

Many counts were recorded for this clone. J is TRBJ1-1 and V is TRBV11-2, with 7 bases identical to TRBD1. Germline V gene data show CDR1 as SGHAT and CDR2 as FQNNGV. CDR3 length: 15 amino acids. The V gene end was trimmed by 1 base and the J gene end by 8 bases; junction bases not matched to a gene: 10. The CDR3 sequence: CASSLVATGTEEAFF. The CDR3 DNA reads TGTGCCAGCAGCTTAGTCGCTACCGGGACAGAAGAAGCTTTCTTT.

V and J are TRBV29-1 and TRBJ2-7; TRBD2 matches at 8 bases. The CDR3 sequence is 15 residues long. The germline CDR1 and CDR2 sequences are SQVTM and ANQGSEA. Losses at the gene ends were 6 bases for V and 1 base for J; bases not matched to a gene: 11. CDR3 coding DNA: TGCAGCGTCCTGGGCCGAGCGGGAGTTTCCTACGAGCAGTACTTC. Amino acid sequence: CSVLGRAGVSYEQYF.

The rearrangement links TRBV5-1 to TRBJ2-1; D ambiguous. Germline V gives CDR1 SGHRS, CDR2 YFSETQ. The CDR3 is made up of 13 amino acids. Trimming pared 1 base from V and 6 bases from J, leaving 8 bases between. The CDR3: CASSLMRGNEQFF. The DNA of the CDR3 is TGCGCCAGCAGCTTGATGCGAGGCAATGAGCAGTTCTTC.

In its sample, this clone ranks as large. The rearrangement joins TRBV10-3 to TRBJ1-1; D is unclear. Germline CDR1 ENHRY, CDR2 SYGVKD. Trimming stripped 0 bases from V and 10 bases from J, with 12 bases between. There are 13 residues in the CDR3. This CDR3 is CAISESREEVAFF. DNA for the CDR3: TGTGCCATCAGTGAGTCGAGGGAGGAGGTAGCTTTCTTT.

This chain uses TRBV30 with TRBJ2-7; tentative D call: TRBD2 (6 bases). The germline V gene encodes CDR1 GTSNPN and CDR2 SVGIG (reference sequence). This CDR3 comprises 14 residues. V was pared by 0 bases and J by 3 bases, with 12 bases between. The CDR3 reads CAWSVLGGVYEQYF. The CDR3 DNA reads TGTGCCTGGAGTGTGTTAGGAGGGGTCTACGAGCAGTACTTC.

V and J are TRBV5-1 and TRBJ1-1; D is perhaps TRBD1 (6 bases). The germline CDR1 and CDR2 sequences are SGHRS and YFSETQ. Trimming removed 5 bases at V and 11 bases at J, with 22 bases between. This CDR3 has 14 residues. CDR3 sequence reads: CASSPGGGVGMAFF. The DNA for the CDR3 is TGCGCCAGCAGTCCCGGGGGCGGCGTGGGAATGGCTTTCTTT. The entire variable domain, with the rest obtained from reference TRBV5-1 and TRBJ1-1, is as follows: KAGVTQTPRYLIKTRGQQVTLSCSPISGHRSVSWYQQTPGQGLQFLFEYFSETQRNKGNFPGRFSGRQFSNSRSEMNVSTLELGDSALYLCASSPGGGVGMAFFGQGTRLTVV.